A selection of T cell receptor beta chains follows, all from one sample in a study of cytomegalovirus exposure and HLA in healthy donors. Sequencing was performed with immunoSEQ multiplex PCR; in TCRdb, only in-frame clones are kept and a portion is missing. The sample comprises roughly 100,000 clones, under 80% of which are singletons, and over 7.5% rests with the top ten. The sequenced sample consisted of PBMCs. The receptors here all came from a woman aged 40 to 50 in good health and CMV-seropositive. CDR3s include the opening cysteine and the closing phenylalanine or tryptophan. The D gene is left open where the match is weak. Not all rows give a size; the values are once, few, many and, for expanded clones, a class.

d_call j_call cdr3_length v_call clone_size cdr3_nt cdr3_aa
. TRBJ1-1 14 TRBV28 . TGTGCCAGCACTTTCCCTTTAACTCACACTGAAGCTTTCTTT CASTFPLTHTEAFF
TRBD2 TRBJ2-7 15 TRBV7-2 . TGTGCCAGCAGCTTAGCGCCGGGAGGGGCCTACGAGCAGTACTTC CASSLAPGGAYEQYF
TRBD1 TRBJ2-7 13 TRBV7-9 . TGTGCCAGCAGCCGACAGGGAAGCTACGAGCAGTACTTC CASSRQGSYEQYF
. TRBJ1-1 15 TRBV18 . TGTGCCAGCTCACCACCGTCGGGTTACGGCACTGAAGCTTTCTTT CASSPPSGYGTEAFF
. TRBJ2-1 15 TRBV14 . TGTGCCAGCAGCCAAGGCGGGTCTACCTACAATGAGCAGTTCTTC CASSQGGSTYNEQFF
TRBD2 TRBJ2-3 16 TRBV5-1 once TGCGCCAGCAGCTCCGGACTAGCGGGGGTTTCCGATACGCAGTATTTT CASSSGLAGVSDTQYF
. TRBJ1-2 15 TRBV7-9 once TGTTCCAGCAGCTTATCTGACGGTCGGAGGAATGGCTACACCTTC CSSSLSDGRRNGYTF
. TRBJ1-5 15 TRBV27 . TGTGCCAGCAGTTTCACGGGGGGTGGCAATCAGCCCCAGCATTTT CASSFTGGGNQPQHF
TRBD1 TRBJ2-7 15 TRBV28 . TGTGCCAGCAGTTTACCCGGGACAGTCGTCTACGAGCAGTACTTC CASSLPGTVVYEQYF
TRBD1 TRBJ2-4 14 TRBV10-3 . TGTGCCATCAGTGAGACAGGGGTGGCGGACATTCAGTACTTC CAISETGVADIQYF
TRBD1 TRBJ1-6 15 TRBV18 . TGTGCCAGCTCACCCGCGACAGGGACGGGATCACCCCTCCACTTT CASSPATGTGSPLHF